Listed here are 6 T cell receptor beta chains from one sample, sequenced in a study of T cells in Graves' hyperthyroidism and ophthalmopathy. RNA transcripts provided the source from which TCR beta CDR3 regions were amplified. HTBI primers drove first-round RT-PCR of the TCR CDR3. TCRdb called the multiplex PCR reads again in MiXCR, with one record for every CDR3 protein. The sample has hundreds of thousands of distinct CDR3 sequences; more than 30% are singletons. Sequences were obtained from blood. The origin of the receptors is a young man with Graves' hyperthyroidism.

In its sample, this clonotype was seen many times. The chain recombines TRBV2 with TRBJ1-5, with D possibly TRBD1 on 5 matching bases. Germline assignment: CDR1 SNHLY and CDR2 FYNNEI. V was shortened by 7 bases and J by 0 bases, with 13 bases between the two germline ends. This CDR3 has 15 residues. The CDR3 DNA sequence: TGTGCCAGCATCCGGGACGGCAATAGCAATCAGCCCCAGCATTTT. It specifies CASIRDGNSNQPQHF.

This clonotype was recorded once. Given a much more abundant clone one base away, this may be a read error. The genes are TRBV11-1 and TRBJ2-7; 8 bases align to TRBD1. The germline V gene has CDR1 SGHAT and CDR2 FQDESV (reference sequence). V shed 5 bases and J 6 bases; nucleotides not matched to a gene: 15. The CDR3 loop spans 16 amino acids. DNA for the CDR3: TGTGCCAGCAGCCCTCGTGGCCGGACAGGGCTACGCGAGCAGTACTTC. It specifies CASSPRGRTGLREQYF.

This clonotype was observed many times. The chain has TRBV7-8 and TRBJ1-1, with a weak D call TRBD1 (5 bases). Deletions cut 0 bases from V and 1 base from J, with 9 bases between. This CDR3 contains 15 residues. Germline V gives CDR1 SGHVS, CDR2 FQNEAQ. As DNA, the CDR3 is TGTGCCAGCAGCTTAGCCGGGACGTCGAACACTGAAGCTTTCTTT. It encodes CASSLAGTSNTEAFF.

This rearrangement joins TRBV10-3 to TRBJ1-1, with a tentative D call TRBD1 (5 bases). V was clipped by 10 bases and J by 4 bases, with 19 bases between them. In germline, CDR1 is ENHRY, CDR2 SYGVKD. The CDR3 runs to 14 residues. The CDR3 nucleotides read TGTGCCAGCGCCGAAGCGGGACGTTCCACTGAAGCTTTCTTT. This translates into CASAEAGRSTEAFF.

This clonotype was detected a few times. V usage is TRBV7-9 and J usage is TRBJ2-2; D ambiguous. The CDR3 is 16 amino acids. CDR1 is SEHNR and CDR2 is FQNEAQ in the germline V gene (reference sequence). V was pared by 7 bases and J by 3 bases, with 18 bases between. The CDR3 DNA is TGTGCCAGCACCAAGTGGGCTGACCTTGACACCGGGGAGCTGTTTTTT. Residues: CASTKWADLDTGELFF.

Details on this clonotype: A much larger clone is a single base away; this may be a read error. This chain uses TRBV7-7 with TRBJ2-6, with TRBD2 matching over 9 bases. CDR1 is SSHAT, CDR2 FNYEAQ, per germline (reference sequence). The CDR3 runs 15 residues. CDR3 sequence reads: CASGSGASGANVLTF. As DNA, the CDR3 is TGTGCTAGCGGGAGTGGCGCCTCTGGGGCCAACGTCCTGACTTTC.